Listed below are T cell receptor beta chains from one sample, sequenced in a study of cytomegalovirus exposure and HLA in healthy donors. TCRdb's table, derived via immunoSEQ multiplex PCR, lists solely in-frame clones and lacks some. The sample lists about 140,000 clones, 88% occurring once. Specimen: PBMCs. These receptor sequences come from a woman in her thirties or forties in good health and CMV-seronegative. Both conserved end residues are part of each CDR3. A D gene is named only where the DNA matches it firmly. Clone size is stated in some rows and not others, as once, few, many or a class when expanded.

clone_size	cdr3_length	j_call	d_call	v_call	cdr3_nt	cdr3_aa
-	11	TRBJ1-5	-	TRBV20-1	TGCAGTGCTAGTCCGTCGGGGCCCCAGCATTTT	CSASPSGPQHF
-	16	TRBJ2-7	-	TRBV7-8	TGTGCCAGCAGCTTAGAAGGTAGCGTGATCGCCTACGAGCAGTACTTC	CASSLEGSVIAYEQYF
-	13	TRBJ2-5	-	TRBV7-9	TGTGCCAGCAGCTTATCGGGAGAAGAGACCCAGTACTTC	CASSLSGEETQYF
-	11	TRBJ1-2	-	TRBV29-1	TGCAGCGGACTTTCTTCGGGAGGCTACACCTTC	CSGLSSGGYTF
-	12	TRBJ1-3	-	TRBV5-4	TGTGCCAGCAGCTTGTCGGGAAACACCATATATTTT	CASSLSGNTIYF
once	17	TRBJ2-2	TRBD2	TRBV7-2	TGTGCCAGCAGCCTTCGAGTCGGGACTAGCATGACCGGGGAGCTGTTTTTT	CASSLRVGTSMTGELFF
-	14	TRBJ2-7	-	TRBV19	TGTGCCAGTAGTAACCGGGACACCTTCTACGAGCAGTACTTC	CASSNRDTFYEQYF
-	15	TRBJ1-4	-	TRBV4-1	TGCGCCAGCAGCCAAGGAGGGCGCCTTACCGAAAAACTGTTTTTT	CASSQGGRLTEKLFF
-	16	TRBJ2-7	TRBD2	TRBV4-1	TGCGCCAGCAGCCAAGGAGGACTAGGGCGGGAGTACGAGCAGTACTTC	CASSQGGLGREYEQYF
-	14	TRBJ2-7	TRBD1	TRBV7-2	TGTGCCAGCAGCCCCCTGACAGGGCTCTACGAGCAGTACTTC	CASSPLTGLYEQYF
-	15	TRBJ2-7	TRBD2	TRBV7-6	TGTGCCAGCAGCTTAGCATCACGGGGGGGGTACGAGCAGTACTTC	CASSLASRGGYEQYF
-	14	TRBJ2-1	TRBD2	TRBV7-9	TGTGCCAGCAGCTTAGGGAGGACTAGCTATGAGCAGTTCTTC	CASSLGRTSYEQFF
-	15	TRBJ2-1	-	TRBV7-9	TGTGCCAGCAGCATTCCTAGACCTCCGGCCAATGAGCAGTTCTTC	CASSIPRPPANEQFF
-	13	TRBJ1-2	-	TRBV5-4	TGTGCCAGCAGCTTTCAGGGTACGAATGGCTACACCTTC	CASSFQGTNGYTF
-	14	TRBJ2-6	-	TRBV28	TGTGCCAGCAGTATAAAAACTGGGGCCAACGTCCTGACTTTC	CASSIKTGANVLTF
-	18	TRBJ2-1	TRBD2	TRBV10-1	TGCGCCAGCAGTGACCTCCAGGGGCTAGGCGGGGGGTACAATGAGCAGTTCTTC	CASSDLQGLGGGYNEQFF
-	14	TRBJ1-2	-	TRBV18	TGTGCCAGCTCACCATCGGGCAGGGCAGGTGGTTACACCTTC	CASSPSGRAGGYTF
-	13	TRBJ1-2	-	TRBV15	TGTGCCACCAGCCCTCAACAGGCCGGGGGCTACACCTTC	CATSPQQAGGYTF
-	15	TRBJ2-5	TRBD1	TRBV11-2	TGTGCCAGCAGCTTAGATAGGACAGGGGGAGAGACCCAGTACTTC	CASSLDRTGGETQYF
-	19	TRBJ2-2	TRBD2	TRBV30	TGTGCCTGGAGTGTACGCGGGACTAATACAGGACCGAACACCGGGGAGCTGTTTTTT	CAWSVRGTNTGPNTGELFF
-	14	TRBJ1-2	-	TRBV28	TGTGCCAGCAGTTTACGAGGACTTGACTATGGCTACACCTTC	CASSLRGLDYGYTF
-	13	TRBJ2-2	-	TRBV29-1	TGCAGCGTTTCAGGGCCACCCACCGGGGAGCTGTTTTTT	CSVSGPPTGELFF
-	15	TRBJ2-7	TRBD1	TRBV6-5	TGTGCCAGCAGTTACGGGACAGGGAGATCCTACGAGCAGTACTTC	CASSYGTGRSYEQYF
-	14	TRBJ2-1	-	TRBV7-2	TGTGCCAGCAGCGGCGGAAGCTCCTACAATGAGCAGTTCTTC	CASSGGSSYNEQFF
-	16	TRBJ2-5	TRBD1	TRBV7-9	TGTGCCAGCAGCTTAGCTGGTACAGGGGTCCAAGAGACCCAGTACTTC	CASSLAGTGVQETQYF
once	14	TRBJ1-3	-	TRBV7-8	TGTGCCAGCAGCTTAGGTAGCTCTGGAAACACCATATATTTT	CASSLGSSGNTIYF
-	14	TRBJ2-7	TRBD2	TRBV10-1	TGCGCCGACATACTAGCGGGAGCTTCGTACGAGCAGTACTTC	CADILAGASYEQYF
-	16	TRBJ2-1	-	TRBV4-2	TGTGCCAGCAGCCAAGGATCGGGAGACTCCTACAATGAGCAGTTCTTC	CASSQGSGDSYNEQFF
-	19	TRBJ2-7	TRBD2	TRBV4-1	TGCGCCAGCAGCCACCCGGGACTAGCGGGAGGAGTGCGAATGGACGAGCAGTACTTC	CASSHPGLAGGVRMDEQYF
-	17	TRBJ2-1	TRBD2	TRBV4-1	TGCGCCAGCAGCCAAGATCGCACTAGCGGGAGTTACAATGAGCAGTTCTTC	CASSQDRTSGSYNEQFF